What follows are 9 T cell receptor beta chains derived from one specimen sequenced in a study of vaccination effects on CD4 cells after COVID-19. TCRdb's table, derived via immunoSEQ multiplex PCR, lists solely in-frame clones and lacks some. This table has tens of thousands of clones, roughly 80% appearing once. Their antigen targets remain unknown. CD4+ T cells specific for antigen were expanded with viral peptide pools by the ViraFEST assay before sequencing. Once cultured for more than nine days, the cells underwent separation to obtain CD4+ T cells. Each participant was given two doses of one vaccine (BNT162b2 or mRNA-1273). The specimen comprised CD4+ T cells from PBMCs cultured with SARS-CoV-2 spike peptides, sampled after COVID-19 vaccination. These receptor sequences come from a human donor who received a COVID-19 vaccine. Some clones in this sample may be carry-over from other donors' samples.

V gene TRBV5-1 combines with J gene TRBJ1-1; D might be TRBD1 (6 bases). CDR3 size: 17 residues. V shed 4 bases and J shed 0 bases, with 19 bases lying between them. CDR1 and CDR2 from the germline V gene are SGHRS and YFSETQ. For the CDR3, the DNA is TGCGCCAGCAGCCCCGAGGGGGTCCCGGATCTGAACACTGAAGCTTTCTTT. Its translation is CASSPEGVPDLNTEAFF.

The chain is built from TRBV11-2 and TRBJ2-1; D unresolved. CDR1 is SGHAT and CDR2 is FQNNGV in the germline V gene. This CDR3 contains 12 residues. V lost 3 bases, J lost 0 bases, and 0 bases lay in between. In nucleotides, the CDR3 is TGTGCCAGCAGCTTCTCCTACAATGAGCAGTTCTTC. This encodes CASSFSYNEQFF.

The chain employs TRBV6-5 and TRBJ1-2; 10 nucleotides agree with TRBD1. The length of the CDR3 is 15 residues. In germline, CDR1 is MNHEY, CDR2 SVGAGI. The ends lost 2 bases at V and 8 bases at J; junction bases unmatched: 8. The CDR3 loop is CASSYKTGGLGGYTF. CDR3 nucleotide sequence: TGTGCCAGCAGTTACAAGACAGGGGGCCTGGGAGGCTACACCTTC.

The V and J genes are TRBV9 and TRBJ1-2, with 9 bases fitting TRBD1. Trimming took 2 bases from V and 5 from J; bases not matched to a gene: 4. This CDR3 region has 14 residues. The V gene's germline CDR1 is SGDLS and CDR2 YYNGEE. The CDR3 loop reads CASSVGTGRYGYTF. The CDR3 coding sequence is TGTGCCAGCAGCGTGGGGACAGGGAGGTATGGCTACACCTTC.

The chain recombines TRBV18 with TRBJ2-7; no clear D. Between the trimmed V and J ends, which lost 0 bases and 5 bases, there was a span of 8 bases. Germline CDR1 reads KGHSH; CDR2 reads LQKENI. The CDR3 extends over 13 amino acids. This CDR3 reads CASSPPGINEQYV. The CDR3 coding sequence is TGTGCCAGCTCACCACCGGGGATCAACGAGCAGTACGTC.

This chain connects TRBV5-1 to TRBJ1-1, with a possible D match to TRBD1 (5 bases). Trimming removed 2 bases from V and 0 bases from J, with 11 bases in between. The CDR3 length is 15 residues. The germline CDR1 and CDR2 sequences are SGHRS and YFSETQ. CDR3 sequence reads: CASSFDSPMNTEAFF. Written as DNA, the CDR3 is TGCGCCAGCAGCTTCGACAGCCCCATGAACACTGAAGCTTTCTTT. The whole variable domain, filled in from reference TRBV5-1 and TRBJ1-1, reads KAGVTQTPRYLIKTRGQQVTLSCSPISGHRSVSWYQQTPGQGLQFLFEYFSETQRNKGNFPGRFSGRQFSNSRSEMNVSTLELGDSALYLCASSFDSPMNTEAFFGQGTRLTVV.

This clone was seen just once. The chain employs TRBV6-6 and TRBJ2-5, with 7 nucleotides matching TRBD1. V trimming: 5 bases; J trimming: 2 bases; junction bases outside the gene matches: 8. The CDR3 spans 15 residues. In germline, CDR1 is MNHNY, CDR2 SVGAGI (reference sequence). Here the CDR3 DNA reads TGTGCCAGCAGTGTAGACCGGGACAGACAAGAGACCCAGTACTTC. Protein sequence: CASSVDRDRQETQYF.

J is TRBJ2-5 and V is TRBV28; 9 nucleotides align to TRBD1. V shed 0 bases, J shed 3 bases, and the junction held 5 bases outside the gene matches. This CDR3 has 16 amino acids. CDR1 is MDHEN and CDR2 is SYDVKM in the germline V gene. The CDR3 is CASSLWGGDREETQYF. DNA of the CDR3: TGTGCCAGCAGTTTATGGGGCGGGGACAGGGAAGAGACCCAGTACTTC.

This rearrangement joins TRBV24-1 to TRBJ2-2; unclear D gene. The CDR3 consists of 12 residues. Germline CDR1 and CDR2: KGHDR and SFDVKD. Trimming cost V 5 bases and J 5 bases, with 5 bases left between them. The CDR3 here is CATSALTGELFF. The CDR3 DNA follows: TGTGCCACCAGTGCCCTTACCGGGGAGCTGTTTTTT.